Presented here are 23 T cell receptor beta chains from one specimen sequenced in a study of T cells in Graves' hyperthyroidism and ophthalmopathy. RNA transcripts provided the source from which TCR beta CDR3 regions were amplified. First-round RT-PCR of the TCR CDR3 relied on the HTBI primer set. TCRdb called the multiplex PCR reads again in MiXCR, with one record for every CDR3 protein. The table has more than 500,000 distinct CDR3 sequences, more than 45% seen once. Sequenced input: peripheral blood or thyroid tissue (not recorded which). Every receptor here comes from an adult woman with Graves' disease, either hyperthyroidism or ophthalmopathy (not recorded which).

This clonotype is categorized as medium-sized. The genes are TRBV7-9 and TRBJ2-2; 9 bases line up with TRBD2. Germline V gives CDR1 SEHNR, CDR2 FQNEAQ (reference sequence). The trim removed 5 bases at V and 7 bases at J, leaving 11 bases unmatched. The CDR3 is made up of 16 amino acids. The CDR3 region has the DNA TGTGCCAGCAGCCCTCCGAGCGGGAGGCGCGGCGGGGAGCTGTTTTTT. Its protein is CASSPPSGRRGGELFF.

This clonotype was seen at least ten times. V usage is TRBV7-2 and J usage is TRBJ1-2, with D hard to call. Germline CDR1 reads SGHTA; CDR2 reads FQGNSA. Trimming took off 3 bases at V and 5 bases at J, with 10 bases between the two ends. The CDR3 is 13 residues long. The CDR3 loop reads CASSLEPWYGYTF. DNA of the CDR3: TGTGCCAGCAGCTTGGAACCATGGTATGGCTACACCTTC. Complete variable domain (other parts from reference TRBV7-2 and TRBJ1-2): GAGVSQSPSNKVTEKGKDVELRCDPISGHTALYWYRQSLGQGLEFLIYFQGNSAPDKSGLPSDRFSAERTGGSVSTLTIQRTQQEDSAVYLCASSLEPWYGYTFGSGTRLTVV.

The genes are TRBV15 and TRBJ2-7; possibly TRBD2 for D (6 bases). The CDR3 consists of 15 residues. V dropped 0 bases and J dropped 0 bases, with 9 bases sitting between them. Germline-derived CDR1 and CDR2 are LNHNV and YYDKDF (reference sequence). CDR3 sequence: CATSRDRGISYEQYF. The CDR3 bases are TGTGCCACCAGCAGAGATCGGGGGATCTCCTACGAGCAGTACTTC.

The chain is built from TRBV7-9 and TRBJ1-1; D possibly corresponds to TRBD1 (5 bases). Germline CDR1 reads SEHNR; CDR2 reads FQNEAQ (reference sequence). The CDR3 loop spans 14 amino acids. The V and J ends lost 0 bases and 10 bases respectively, with 15 bases between them. CDR3 DNA sequence: TGTGCCAGCAGCTTAGCTAGGCAGGGAACGAGAGCTTTCTTT. Its protein is CASSLARQGTRAFF. The variable domain in full, with the rest retrieved from reference TRBV7-9 and TRBJ1-1, is DTGVSQNPRHKITKRGQNVTFRCDPISEHNRLYWYRQTLGQGPEFLTYFQNEAQLEKSRLLSDRFSAERPKGSFSTLEIQRTEQGDSAMYLCASSLARQGTRAFFGQGTRLTVV.

This clonotype was counted at least ten times. The V gene is TRBV11-2, the J gene TRBJ1-1; a weak D match, TRBD1 (5 bases). The germline V gene encodes CDR1 SGHAT and CDR2 FQNNGV. CDR3 length equals 15 residues. Trimming removed 1 base at V and 3 bases at J, with 12 bases between. The CDR3 DNA is TGTGCCAGCAGCTTAGTGGGGCAGAAAGACACTGAAGCTTTCTTT. The encoded protein is CASSLVGQKDTEAFF.

In this sample, this clonotype turned up a few times. The chain joins TRBV9 to TRBJ2-7; D tentatively fits TRBD1 or TRBD2 (5 bases each). The V gene's germline CDR1 is SGDLS and CDR2 YYNGEE. V was clipped by 7 bases and J by 2 bases, with 16 bases between them. The length of the CDR3 is 14 residues. In DNA, the CDR3 is TGTGCCAGCGGAAAGGGACCCCTCCCCTACGAGCAGTACTTC. Translated: CASGKGPLPYEQYF.

The chain employs TRBV11-1 and TRBJ1-1; D gene unclear. CDR3 length: 13 residues. Trimming shortened V by 3 bases and J by 2 bases, and 7 bases separated the two germline ends. Germline V gene data show CDR1 as SGHAT and CDR2 as FQDESV (reference sequence). The CDR3 DNA is TGTGCCAGCAGCTTCATGGTAAACACTGAAGCTTTCTTT. Protein product: CASSFMVNTEAFF.

In this sample, this clonotype turned up a few times. Relative to the germline gene, one junction end is altered; a read error may explain this. V gene TRBV13 combines with J gene TRBJ1-2, with 7 bases fitting TRBD1. This CDR3 has 14 amino acids. The germline V gene encodes CDR1 PRHDT and CDR2 FYEKMQ (reference sequence). The CDR3 DNA is TGCAGTGCTAGCGGGGACAGCGACTACTATGGCTACACCTTC. Its protein is CSASGDSDYYGYTF.

This clonotype has ten or more counts. V and J are TRBV5-5 and TRBJ2-7; a weak D match, TRBD1 (5 bases). Germline CDR1 reads SGHKS; CDR2 reads YYEKEE (reference sequence). V was shortened by 1 base and J by 6 bases, with 14 bases between the two germline ends. The CDR3 is 14 residues long. The CDR3 sequence is CASSLSPGQVEQYF. The CDR3 nucleotides are TGTGCCAGCAGCTTGTCTCCAGGGCAGGTCGAGCAGTACTTC.

The CDR3: CASSWDSSTYGYTF. The CDR3 DNA is TGTGCCAGCAGCTGGGACAGCTCAACCTATGGCTACACCTTC. The gene calls are TRBV7-9 and TRBJ1-2; 7 bases line up with TRBD1. This CDR3 is 14 amino acids long. CDR1 and CDR2 (germline): SEHNR, FQNEAQ (reference sequence). V trimming: 4 bases; J trimming: 4 bases; junction bases outside the gene matches: 6. The entire variable domain, with the rest obtained from reference TRBV7-9 and TRBJ1-2, is as follows: DTGVSQNPRHKITKRGQNVTFRCDPISEHNRLYWYRQTLGQGPEFLTYFQNEAQLEKSRLLSDRFSAERPKGSFSTLEIQRTEQGDSAMYLCASSWDSSTYGYTFGSGTRLTVV.

The chain recombines TRBV20-1 with TRBJ2-5, with 7 bases lining up with TRBD1. This CDR3 has 16 residues. After removal of 0 bases from V and 1 base from J, the junction contained 8 bases not matched to a gene. Germline V gene data show CDR1 as DFQATT and CDR2 as SNEGSKA (reference sequence). CDR3 sequence: CSARDRRTGSQETQYF. For the CDR3, the DNA is TGCAGTGCTAGAGATCGGCGGACAGGCTCCCAAGAGACCCAGTACTTC.

This clonotype was seen ten or more times. This chain joins TRBV3-1 and TRBJ1-1, with no clear D. The CDR3 is 12 amino acids. Trimming took off 3 bases at V and 6 bases at J, with 8 bases between the two ends. CDR1 is LGHDT and CDR2 is YNNKEL in the germline V gene (reference sequence). The CDR3: CASSHTGAEAFF. The CDR3 DNA follows: TGTGCCAGCAGCCATACGGGCGCTGAAGCTTTCTTT.

This clonotype was detected many times. This chain uses TRBV4-2 with TRBJ1-2, with unresolved D. The germline V and J ends were trimmed by 3 bases and 4 bases, with 15 bases remaining between them. The length of the CDR3 is 15 residues. Per germline, CDR1 LGHNA and CDR2 YNFKEQ. CDR3 amino acids: CASSQVGDSVYGYTF. In DNA, the CDR3 is TGTGCCAGCAGCCAGGTTGGAGACTCGGTCTATGGCTACACCTTC.

This clonotype was seen many times. This chain links TRBV6-6 with TRBJ2-6; D is unresolved. With 2 bases removed from V and 2 bases from J, the gap between germline ends came to 4 bases. Germline V gene sequence: CDR1 MNHNY, CDR2 SVGAGI (reference sequence). This CDR3 has 14 residues. This CDR3 reads CASSYRAGANVLTF. DNA for the CDR3: TGTGCCAGCAGTTACAGAGCTGGGGCCAACGTCCTGACTTTC.

This clonotype was counted ten times or more. The chain is built from TRBV4-2 and TRBJ1-1, with D tentatively TRBD1 (5 bases). With 6 bases removed from V and 4 bases from J, the gap between germline ends came to 15 bases. The CDR3 sequence is 14 residues long. CDR1 is LGHNA, CDR2 YNFKEQ, per germline. Here the CDR3 reads CASSRHRGRTEAFF. The CDR3 bases are TGTGCCAGCAGTCGACACCGGGGACGCACTGAAGCTTTCTTT.

The genes are TRBV5-1 and TRBJ1-2; D remains unclear. From germline, CDR1 is SGHRS and CDR2 YFSETQ. V lost 0 bases to trimming and J lost 10 bases, with 13 bases between them. This CDR3 spans 13 amino acids. The CDR3 coding sequence is TGCGCCAGCAGCTTGGAAGTGGGCTACGACTACACCTTC. Its protein product is CASSLEVGYDYTF.

About this clonotype itself: A much larger clone lies one base from this, so it may be a read error. The chain combines TRBV7-2 with TRBJ1-1; D is uncertain. CDR1 and CDR2 from the germline V gene are SGHTA and FQGNSA. This CDR3 is 16 amino acids long. CDR3: CASSQEGGRVNAEAFF. In DNA, the CDR3 is TGCGCCAGCAGCCAAGAAGGTGGGCGGGTGAACGCTGAAGCTTTCTTT. Drawing the rest from reference TRBV7-2 and TRBJ1-1, the complete variable domain is GAGVSQSPSNKVTEKGKDVELRCDPISGHTALYWYRQSLGQGLEFLIYFQGNSAPDKSGLPSDRFSAERTGGSVSTLTIQRTQQEDSAVYLCASSQEGGRVNAEAFFGQGTRLTVV.

This clonotype was counted a few times. The gene calls are TRBV7-8 and TRBJ1-1; D remains ambiguous. This CDR3 region has 13 residues. From germline, CDR1 is SGHVS and CDR2 FQNEAQ. The V end was cut by 0 bases, the J end by 3 bases, with 5 bases between. CDR3 sequence reads: CASSLALDTEAFF. The CDR3 nucleotides are TGTGCCAGCAGCTTAGCCCTGGACACTGAAGCTTTCTTT.

This chain uses TRBV2 with TRBJ2-7; 9 nucleotides align to TRBD2. V lost 4 bases and J lost 4; bases outside the gene matches: 5. The CDR3 has 14 residues. Germline V gene data show CDR1 as SNHLY and CDR2 as FYNNEI. The CDR3 region is CASSGGLAIYEQYF. As DNA, the CDR3 is TGTGCCAGCAGTGGGGGACTAGCAATTTACGAGCAGTACTTC.

On this clonotype itself: This may stem from a read error, because a much larger clone lies one nucleotide away. The CDR3 ends on some other residue instead of the conserved phenylalanine or tryptophan, so this is likely a read error. The J gene is TRBJ1-5, the V gene TRBV7-2, with 12 bases matching TRBD1. The CDR3 loop spans 17 amino acids. The germline CDR1 and CDR2 sequences are SGHTA and FQGNSA. CDR3 sequence (DNA): TGCGCCAGCAGCCAAGGGGGACAGGGGGCCGTGCGTCAGCCCCAGCATCTT. It yields the protein CASSQGGQGAVRQPQHL.

V usage is TRBV20-1 and J usage is TRBJ1-6; a weak D match, TRBD1 (5 bases). Germline CDR1 DFQATT, CDR2 SNEGSKA (reference sequence). The ends were cut back, 1 base at V and 11 bases at J, with 12 bases in the middle. The CDR3 spans 13 residues. As DNA, the CDR3 is TGCAGTGCTAGAGTGGGGCTGGGGACACCCCTCCACTTT. Protein: CSARVGLGTPLHF.

The chain is built from TRBV7-9 and TRBJ1-4, with 8 bases identical to TRBD1. Germline V gene data show CDR1 as SEHNR and CDR2 as FQNEAQ (reference sequence). Trimming took 4 bases from V and 7 from J; bases not matched to a gene: 5. The CDR3 is 14 residues long. Here the CDR3 DNA reads TGTGCCAGCAGCTATGGACAGGGACTTGAAAAACTGTTTTTT. This sequence encodes CASSYGQGLEKLFF. Supplemented by reference TRBV7-9 and TRBJ1-4, the full variable domain reads DTGVSQNPRHKITKRGQNVTFRCDPISEHNRLYWYRQTLGQGPEFLTYFQNEAQLEKSRLLSDRFSAERPKGSFSTLEIQRTEQGDSAMYLCASSYGQGLEKLFFGSGTQLSVL.

The chain carries TRBV2 and TRBJ1-1; D gene uncertain. The CDR3 sequence is 11 residues long. Trimming cost V 8 bases and J 4 bases, with 8 bases left between them. Germline CDR1 is SNHLY and CDR2 is FYNNEI. The CDR3 region is CASFLVTEAFF. Written as DNA, the CDR3 is TGTGCCAGCTTTCTAGTCACTGAAGCTTTCTTT. The complete variable domain, with remaining parts taken from reference TRBV2 and TRBJ1-1, reads EPEVTQTPSHQVTQMGQEVILRCVPISNHLYFYWYRQILGQKVEFLVSFYNNEISEKSEIFDDQFSVERPDGSNFTLKIRSTKLEDSAMYFCASFLVTEAFFGQGTRLTVV.